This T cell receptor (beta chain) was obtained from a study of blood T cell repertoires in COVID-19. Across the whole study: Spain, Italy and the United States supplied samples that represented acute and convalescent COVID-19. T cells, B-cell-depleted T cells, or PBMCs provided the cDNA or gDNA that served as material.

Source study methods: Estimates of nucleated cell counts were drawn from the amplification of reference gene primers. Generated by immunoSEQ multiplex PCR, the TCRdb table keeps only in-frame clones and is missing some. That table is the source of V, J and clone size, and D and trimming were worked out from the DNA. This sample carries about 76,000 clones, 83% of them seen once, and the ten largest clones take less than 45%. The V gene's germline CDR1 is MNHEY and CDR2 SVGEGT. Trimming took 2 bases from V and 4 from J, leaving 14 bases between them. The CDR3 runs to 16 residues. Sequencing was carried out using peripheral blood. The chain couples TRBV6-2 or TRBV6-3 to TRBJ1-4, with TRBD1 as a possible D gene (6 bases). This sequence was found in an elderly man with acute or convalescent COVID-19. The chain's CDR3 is CASSYPGGPDNEKLFF. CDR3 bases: TGTGCCAGCAGTTACCCGGGGGGGCCGGATAATGAAAAACTGTTTTTT.